The T cell receptor (beta chain) under discussion was sequenced for a study of CD8+CD57+ T cells in acquired aplastic anemia. Study-level background: DNA per sorted CD4+ or CD8+ sample ranged roughly 0.18 to 30 ug, averaging roughly 3.2 ug. Broader study findings: Roughly 27 shared CD8+ CDR3s appeared highly expressed within patients' immunodominant clones. Levels of CD8+ Simpson's diversity were not significantly distinct in patients versus controls.

CDR3 length: 14 amino acids. V lost 1 base and J 1 base, leaving 7 bases between the germline ends. Per germline, CDR1 SNHLY and CDR2 FYNNEI. The template for TCR beta VDJ and CDR3 sequence profiling was genomic DNA. One entry per CDR3 protein, called by TCRdb with MiXCR from the reads. Of 250,000 to 300,000 distinct CDR3 sequences listed, approximately 57% are singletons. Concerning this clonotype: Its antigen is unknown.

The V gene is TRBV2, the J gene TRBJ1-1; D is unclear. The specimen was sorted CD4+, CD8+, or CD8+CD57+ T cells (not recorded which) from PBMCs. The TCR comes from a human donor with severe aplastic anemia or a healthy control (not recorded which). The DNA for the CDR3 is TGTGCCAGCAGTGAAGGATGGGGGAACACTGAAGCTTTCTTT. Encoded protein: CASSEGWGNTEAFF.